This T cell receptor beta chain was obtained from a study of blood T cells in healthy people across ages. Broader study findings: Significant beta diversity loss was already apparent by age approximately 40, declining roughly linearly.

This clonotype came up a few times. The antigen remains undetermined. Primed by a sample-barcoded 5' primer and a J-beta primer mix, a second PCR proceeded for about 6 to 12 cycles. Through a template-switch adaptor with 12 random nucleotides, each cDNA molecule received a tag. Each CDR3 protein gets one entry after TCRdb re-called the 5' RACE reads with MiXCR. The table shows about 1 million distinct CDR3 sequences, with more than 35% occurring only once. Looked up from germline, CDR1 is DFQATT and CDR2 is SNEGSKA (reference sequence). The CDR3 extends over 16 amino acids. V lost 0 bases, J lost 4 bases, and 10 bases stayed unmatched. Donation came from healthy Caucasian individuals in Russia who were aged roughly 6 to 95.

The chain employs TRBV20-1 and TRBJ2-3, with 7 nucleotides matching TRBD2. The material sequenced was blood. This TCR derives from a woman aged 60-70 years in good health. The CDR3 DNA follows: TGCAGTGCTAGAGATGTAAGGTGGGGGGGAGCAGATACGCAGTATTTT. Its translation: CSARDVRWGGADTQYF.